The 8 T cell receptor beta chains reported below all come from one sample, sequenced in a study of blood T cell repertoires in COVID-19. Libraries were prepared by immunoSEQ multiplex PCR; TCRdb keeps only in-frame clonotypes and omits some of them. The sample includes more than 45,000 clones, 80% to 90% of them seen just once. The sample comprised peripheral blood. The receptors were gathered from an elderly woman with acute or convalescent COVID-19.

J is TRBJ1-6 and V is TRBV7-2; possible D gene TRBD1, 5 bases. This CDR3 is built from 15 residues. Trimming took 1 base from V and 8 from J, leaving 12 bases between them. Germline V gives CDR1 SGHTA, CDR2 FQGNSA. In DNA, the CDR3 is TGTGCCAGCAGCTTAGAAGACAGTAAGCATTCACCCCTCCACTTT. This translates into CASSLEDSKHSPLHF.

V usage is TRBV3-1 (or the pseudogene TRBV3-2) and J usage is TRBJ2-3; possibly TRBD2 for D (6 bases). CDR1 and CDR2 (germline): LGHDT, YNNKEL (reference sequence). The CDR3 runs 14 residues. Trimming pared 1 base from V and 4 bases from J, leaving 9 bases between. The CDR3: CASSQVVAADTQYF. The DNA for the CDR3 is TGTGCCAGCAGCCAAGTTGTAGCGGCAGATACGCAGTATTTT.

The gene calls are TRBV18 and TRBJ1-1, with D hard to call. The CDR3 runs 13 residues. Germline V gene lookup returns CDR1 KGHSH and CDR2 LQKENI. The V gene lost 2 bases and the J gene lost 4 bases, with 8 bases spanning the gap. The CDR3 region is CASSPSRSTEAFF. The CDR3, as DNA: TGTGCCAGCTCACCATCCCGGAGCACTGAAGCTTTCTTT.

J is TRBJ2-3 and V is TRBV5-1, with 8 bases fitting TRBD2. The V and J ends lost 2 bases and 4 bases, in that order; junction bases with no gene match: 3. Germline CDR1 and CDR2: SGHRS and YFSETQ. The CDR3 sequence is 14 residues long. CDR3 region: CASSFSGAPDTQYF. The CDR3 region has the DNA TGCGCCAGCAGCTTTAGCGGGGCCCCAGATACGCAGTATTTT. Drawing the rest from reference TRBV5-1 and TRBJ2-3, the complete variable domain is KAGVTQTPRYLIKTRGQQVTLSCSPISGHRSVSWYQQTPGQGLQFLFEYFSETQRNKGNFPGRFSGRQFSNSRSEMNVSTLELGDSALYLCASSFSGAPDTQYFGPGTRLTVL.

The chain combines TRBV27 with TRBJ2-5, with 9 bases lining up with TRBD2. This CDR3 spans 14 amino acids. Trimming removed 2 bases from V and 6 bases from J; junction bases left unmatched: 4. Per germline, CDR1 MNHEY and CDR2 SMNVEV (reference sequence). The CDR3: CASSLEAGGQTQYF. CDR3 in DNA: TGTGCCAGCAGTTTAGAAGCGGGGGGTCAGACCCAGTACTTC.

The V gene is TRBV5-1, the J gene TRBJ1-1; tentatively, D is TRBD1 (6 bases). This CDR3 is 16 amino acids long. The ends were cut back, 4 bases at V and 2 bases at J, with 18 bases in the middle. Germline CDR1 reads SGHRS; CDR2 reads YFSETQ. The CDR3 coding sequence is TGCGCCAGCAGCCCAACTCCCAGGGGCGGAAACACTGAAGCTTTCTTT. Translating gives CASSPTPRGGNTEAFF.

This clone was seen just once. The rearrangement uses TRBV6-5 and TRBJ1-1; TRBD1 might be the D (5 bases). CDR3 length equals 14 residues. V was shortened by 6 bases and J by 1 base, with 12 bases between the two germline ends. CDR1 MNHEY and CDR2 SVGAGI come from the germline V gene. The CDR3 sequence: CASSLQDRNTEAFF. The CDR3 DNA follows: TGTGCCAGCAGCCTCCAAGACAGGAACACTGAAGCTTTCTTT.

This chain's CDR3 is CASSTLGGNEQFF. Written as DNA, the CDR3 is TGCGCCAGCTCTACTCTGGGAGGCAATGAGCAGTTCTTC. The chain is built from TRBV5-1 and TRBJ2-1; D is possibly TRBD2 (6 bases). Germline CDR1 SGHRS, CDR2 YFSETQ. The CDR3 spans 13 residues. With 7 bases removed from V and 6 bases from J, the gap between germline ends came to 14 bases.